A single sample is the source of the 15 T cell receptor beta chains below, sequenced in a study of cytomegalovirus exposure and HLA in healthy donors. Vbeta (60) and Jbeta (13) primers were used in the PCR. Assay: immunoSEQ multiplex PCR; the TCRdb copy retains only in-frame clones and omits some. The sample has under 150,000 clones; the top ten hold 2%. Sample: PBMCs. Receptors were obtained from a woman aged 60 to 75 in good health and CMV-seronegative.

V and J are TRBV7-8 and TRBJ2-5, with D unresolved. The DNA end favors TRBJ2-7, so the J call may be wrong. The V gene's germline CDR1 is SGHVS and CDR2 FQNEAQ. This CDR3 spans 13 amino acids. CDR3 loop: CASSLESRYEQYF. CDR3 bases: TGTGCCAGCAGCTTAGAGTCCCGCTACGAGCAGTACTTC.

The CDR3 nucleotides are TGTGCCAGCAGTTTATCCAGCGGGGGGGTTTTTATGAGGAATGAGCAGTTCTTC. It codes for CASSLSSGGVFMRNEQFF. The chain uses TRBV27 and TRBJ2-1; TRBD2 agrees at 10 bases. CDR1 and CDR2 (germline): MNHEY, SMNVEV (reference sequence). Trimming at V came to 0 bases and at J to 7 bases, leaving 12 bases not matched to a gene. The CDR3 runs to 18 residues.

The V and J genes are TRBV19 and TRBJ1-4; D perhaps matches TRBD1 (5 bases). Germline CDR1 LNHDA, CDR2 SQIVND (reference sequence). The length of the CDR3 is 14 residues. V shed 5 bases and J shed 0 bases, with 7 bases lying between them. CDR3 residues: CASSGGATNEKLFF. The DNA for the CDR3 is TGTGCCAGTAGTGGGGGGGCAACTAATGAAAAACTGTTTTTT.

The rearrangement links TRBV19 to TRBJ1-2; a weak D match, TRBD1 (6 bases). The CDR3 sequence is 15 residues long. Germline loops: CDR1 LNHDA, CDR2 SQIVND (reference sequence). Trimming left V 4 bases short and J 4 bases short, with 16 bases between. The CDR3: CASSRPPGGSYGYTF. In nucleotides, the CDR3 is TGTGCCAGTAGTAGACCTCCGGGGGGCTCCTATGGCTACACCTTC.

CDR3 bases: TGTGCCAGCAGCCAAACGGGACAGGTGGGTAAGCAGTACTTC. This encodes CASSQTGQVGKQYF. The gene calls are TRBV4-2 and TRBJ2-7, with 8 bases identical to TRBD1. The trim removed 2 bases at V and 8 bases at J, leaving 8 bases unmatched. Germline V lookup: CDR1 LGHNA, CDR2 YNFKEQ. This CDR3 is built from 14 residues.

The chain employs TRBV30 and TRBJ2-3; possibly TRBD2 for D (6 bases). The germline V gene encodes CDR1 GTSNPN and CDR2 SVGIG (reference sequence). The CDR3 loop spans 14 amino acids. V gave up 2 bases and J gave up 0 bases, with 9 bases separating them. CDR3 sequence: CAWSQGTSTDTQYF. CDR3 sequence (DNA): TGTGCCTGGAGTCAAGGGACTAGCACAGATACGCAGTATTTT.

The chain has TRBV12-5 and TRBJ2-2; D gene unclear. The germline V gene has CDR1 LGHNT and CDR2 FRNRAP. V was pared by 7 bases and J by 5 bases, with 11 bases between. CDR3 length: 13 amino acids. CDR3 sequence: CASAISGTGELFF. In nucleotides, the CDR3 is TGTGCTAGTGCCATCTCGGGTACCGGGGAGCTGTTTTTT.

The V and J genes are TRBV29-1 and TRBJ1-1, with 11 bases fitting TRBD1. Unmatched junction bases numbered 6, after V lost 6 bases and J lost 6 bases. The CDR3 consists of 13 residues. Germline values: CDR1 SQVTM, CDR2 ANQGSEA. CDR3: CSVGQGAGSEAFF. The CDR3 coding sequence is TGCAGCGTCGGACAGGGGGCTGGGTCTGAAGCTTTCTTT. Supplemented by reference TRBV29-1 and TRBJ1-1, the full variable domain reads SAVISQKPSRDICQRGTSLTIQCQVDSQVTMMFWYRQQPGQSLTLIATANQGSEATYESGFVIDKFPISRPNLTFSTLTVSNMSPEDSSIYLCSVGQGAGSEAFFGQGTRLTVV.

The chain joins TRBV28 to TRBJ2-6; D is unclear. The V gene lost 2 bases and the J gene lost 0 bases, with 5 bases spanning the gap. CDR3 length equals 15 residues. The V gene's germline CDR1 is MDHEN and CDR2 SYDVKM. CDR3 nucleotides: TGTGCCAGCAGTTTAAGCCACTCTGGGGCCAACGTCCTGACTTTC. Translation gives CASSLSHSGANVLTF.

The chain carries TRBV25-1 and TRBJ2-1; TRBD1 is a possible D gene (5 bases). Trimming left V 4 bases short and J 10 bases short, with 20 bases between. This CDR3 is built from 15 residues. Germline CDR1 MGHDK, CDR2 SYGVNS. The CDR3 loop reads CASSVGAAAADEQFF. CDR3 nucleotide sequence: TGTGCCAGCAGTGTAGGGGCGGCGGCCGCAGACGAGCAGTTCTTC. The full variable domain, in which reference TRBV25-1 and TRBJ2-1 provide the parts outside the CDR3, is EADIYQTPRYLVIGTGKKITLECSQTMGHDKMYWYQQDPGMELHLIHYSYGVNSTEKGDLSSESTVSRIRTEHFPLTLESARPSHTSQYLCASSVGAAAADEQFFGPGTRLTVL.

The chain is built from TRBV6-4 and TRBJ1-1; D gene ambiguous. Trimming removed 2 bases at V and 3 bases at J, with 7 bases between. The CDR3 contains 13 residues. Looked up from germline, CDR1 is MRHNA and CDR2 is SNTAGT. DNA of the CDR3: TGTGCCAGCAGTGACAGGGAGGACACTGAAGCTTTCTTT. Protein product: CASSDREDTEAFF.

The chain combines TRBV27 with TRBJ1-5; weak D call: TRBD1 (5 bases). Germline lookup yields CDR1 MNHEY and CDR2 SMNVEV (reference sequence). Trimming pared 2 bases from V and 2 bases from J, leaving 7 bases between. This CDR3 spans 14 amino acids. The DNA of the CDR3 is TGTGCCAGCAGTTTAAAGGGGCGCAATCAGCCCCAGCATTTT. Its translation: CASSLKGRNQPQHF.

The rearrangement joins TRBV10-3 to TRBJ1-5, with D hard to call. CDR1 is ENHRY, CDR2 SYGVKD, per germline. Trimming took off 5 bases at V and 7 bases at J, with 15 bases between the two ends. This CDR3 comprises 14 residues. CDR3 amino acids: CAISPNSDGQPQHF. The CDR3 region has the DNA TGTGCCATCAGTCCGAACAGTGATGGGCAGCCCCAGCATTTT.

This chain uses TRBV28 with TRBJ2-1; maybe TRBD1 (6 bases). Trimming shortened V by 6 bases and J by 5 bases, and 17 bases separated the two germline ends. Germline lookup yields CDR1 MDHEN and CDR2 SYDVKM. This CDR3 spans 15 amino acids. CDR3 coding DNA: TGTGCCAGCAGGGGATCAGGGGAAAAAAACAATGAGCAGTTCTTC. It yields the protein CASRGSGEKNNEQFF.

The chain links TRBV19 to TRBJ2-2; the D is unclear. V was pared by 6 bases and J by 0 bases, with 5 bases between. This CDR3 is built from 13 residues. Germline CDR1 reads LNHDA; CDR2 reads SQIVND (reference sequence). The CDR3 DNA is TGTGCCAGTAGATCCTCGAACACCGGGGAGCTGTTTTTT. It is translated as CASRSSNTGELFF.